What follows are 31 T cell receptor beta chains derived from one specimen sequenced in a study of cytomegalovirus exposure and HLA in healthy donors. With 60 Vbeta and 13 Jbeta primers, the PCR was carried out. Sequenced by immunoSEQ multiplex PCR; TCRdb stores in-frame clones only, minus some. The sample includes 180,000 or so clones, just under 80% of them seen just once. Material: PBMCs. Receptors were obtained from a female donor in good health and CMV-seronegative.

The chain employs TRBV5-1 and TRBJ2-3, with unresolved D. Germline V gene sequence: CDR1 SGHRS, CDR2 YFSETQ. The CDR3 runs to 16 residues. Between the trimmed V and J ends, which lost 0 bases and 2 bases, there was a span of 13 bases. CDR3 bases: TGCGCCAGCAGCTTGGCCGTGATAACTAACACAGATACGCAGTATTTT. Translation: CASSLAVITNTDTQYF. The full variable domain, completed using reference TRBV5-1 and TRBJ2-3, is KAGVTQTPRYLIKTRGQQVTLSCSPISGHRSVSWYQQTPGQGLQFLFEYFSETQRNKGNFPGRFSGRQFSNSRSEMNVSTLELGDSALYLCASSLAVITNTDTQYFGPGTRLTVL.

This clone was recorded only once. The rearrangement links TRBV7-8 to TRBJ2-1; 11 bases fit TRBD1. The CDR3 extends over 17 amino acids. Germline CDR1 is SGHVS and CDR2 is FQNEAQ. Trimming removed 2 bases from V and 10 bases from J; junction bases left unmatched: 13. The CDR3 sequence: CASSLPAGTGGMWEQFF. CDR3 sequence (DNA): TGTGCCAGCAGCTTACCGGCCGGGACAGGGGGTATGTGGGAGCAGTTCTTC. The full variable domain, in which reference TRBV7-8 and TRBJ2-1 provide the parts outside the CDR3, is GAGVSQSPRYKVAKRGQDVALRCDPISGHVSLFWYQQALGQGPEFLTYFQNEAQLDKSGLPSDRFFAERPEGSVSTLKIQRTQQEDSAVYLCASSLPAGTGGMWEQFFGPGTRLTVL.

This chain uses TRBV7-3 with TRBJ1-6, with TRBD1 matching 7 bases. This CDR3 contains 17 residues. Germline V CDR1 and CDR2: SGHTA, FQGTGA. After removal of 1 base from V and 8 bases from J, the junction contained 11 bases not matched to a gene. This CDR3 is CASSLNGPGGTDSPLHF. CDR3 DNA sequence: TGTGCCAGCAGCTTAAATGGTCCGGGAGGGACAGATTCACCCCTCCACTTT.

The genes are TRBV9 and TRBJ1-1; D remains ambiguous. V lost 0 bases to trimming and J lost 7 bases, with 7 bases between them. The germline CDR1 and CDR2 sequences are SGDLS and YYNGEE. This CDR3 region has 12 residues. This CDR3 reads CASSVVIGEAFF. CDR3 bases: TGTGCCAGCAGCGTAGTGATCGGTGAAGCTTTCTTT.

The chain links TRBV6-1 to TRBJ2-3, with 8 bases aligning to TRBD1. Looked up from germline, CDR1 is MNHNS and CDR2 is SASEGT. CDR3 size: 14 residues. Trimming took 5 bases from V and 4 from J; bases not matched to a gene: 5. The CDR3 DNA is TGTGCCAGCAGTCACGACAGGGGTGCAGATACGCAGTATTTT. It translates to CASSHDRGADTQYF.

V usage is TRBV25-1 and J usage is TRBJ2-3; D gene unclear. Germline lookup yields CDR1 MGHDK and CDR2 SYGVNS. This CDR3 has 13 residues. V lost 8 bases, J lost 3 bases, and 12 bases lay in between. CDR3 region: CASAVRPTDTQYF. The CDR3 DNA reads TGTGCCAGCGCTGTCAGGCCTACAGATACGCAGTATTTT. The entire variable domain, with the rest obtained from reference TRBV25-1 and TRBJ2-3, is as follows: EADIYQTPRYLVIGTGKKITLECSQTMGHDKMYWYQQDPGMELHLIHYSYGVNSTEKGDLSSESTVSRIRTEHFPLTLESARPSHTSQYLCASAVRPTDTQYFGPGTRLTVL.

This chain links TRBV10-3 with TRBJ2-3; 9 bases agree with TRBD2. This CDR3 region has 15 residues. The V gene end was trimmed by 4 bases and the J gene end by 1 base; junction bases not matched to a gene: 3. The germline CDR1 and CDR2 sequences are ENHRY and SYGVKD. The CDR3 loop reads CAISAQRGGTDTQYF. CDR3 DNA: TGTGCCATCAGTGCACAGCGGGGGGGCACAGATACGCAGTATTTT.

The J gene is TRBJ2-7, the V gene TRBV6-5; 9 nucleotides agree with TRBD2. The ends lost 0 bases at V and 4 bases at J; junction bases unmatched: 4. Per the germline V gene, CDR1 is MNHEY and CDR2 is SVGAGI. The CDR3 contains 15 residues. The CDR3 sequence: CASSYSTSGYYEQYF. The CDR3, as DNA: TGTGCCAGCAGTTACTCCACTAGCGGGTATTACGAGCAGTACTTC.

The rearrangement uses TRBV19 and TRBJ2-2, with TRBD2 matching over 12 bases. Losses at the gene ends were 7 bases for V and 7 bases for J; bases not matched to a gene: 10. This CDR3 spans 16 amino acids. Germline CDR1 and CDR2: LNHDA and SQIVND (reference sequence). The CDR3 DNA reads as TGTGCCAGTATCCAAAGACTAGCGGGAGACTTCGGGGAGCTGTTTTTT. Encoded protein: CASIQRLAGDFGELFF. Based on the CDR3 plus reference TRBV19 and TRBJ2-2, the full variable domain is DGGITQSPKYLFRKEGQNVTLSCEQNLNHDAMYWYRQDPGQGLRLIYYSQIVNDFQKGDIAEGYSVSREKKESFPLTVTSAQKNPTAFYLCASIQRLAGDFGELFFGEGSRLTVL.

V usage is TRBV6-5 and J usage is TRBJ2-7; D gene uncertain. Germline loops: CDR1 MNHEY, CDR2 SVGAGI. The CDR3 loop spans 12 amino acids. The germline V and J ends were trimmed by 2 bases and 7 bases, with 9 bases remaining between them. For the CDR3, the DNA is TGTGCCAGCAGTTACGGCAGATCAGAGCAGTACTTC. Amino acid sequence: CASSYGRSEQYF.

The V call is TRBV27, the J call TRBJ2-5; the match to TRBD2 covers 7 bases. Germline values: CDR1 MNHEY, CDR2 SMNVEV (reference sequence). The CDR3 spans 18 residues. J gave up 4 bases and V 2 bases, and 16 bases lay outside the gene matches. DNA of the CDR3: TGTGCCAGCAGTTTAGGTCGCGCTCGGGGGAGGGCCATAGAGACCCAGTACTTC. Translated, it gives CASSLGRARGRAIETQYF.

The genes are TRBV12-5 and TRBJ2-1, with a weak D call TRBD1 (5 bases). V shed 1 base and J shed 7 bases, with 14 bases lying between them. CDR1 and CDR2 from the germline V gene are LGHNT and FRNRAP. The CDR3 is 15 residues long. The CDR3 DNA is TGTGCTAGTGGTTTGGGTCAGGCCCCAGGGAATGAGCAGTTCTTC. Its protein is CASGLGQAPGNEQFF.

The genes are TRBV4-2 and TRBJ2-1; D might be TRBD2 (6 bases). CDR3 length: 14 amino acids. CDR1 is LGHNA, CDR2 YNFKEQ, per germline. Trimming cost V 4 bases and J 8 bases, with 15 bases left between them. CDR3 nucleotides: TGTGCCAGCAGCCCCATCGGGGGTCTGGATGAGCAGTTCTTC. Encoded protein: CASSPIGGLDEQFF.

The CDR3 DNA sequence: TGCGCCAGCAGCGCCCGGCCAGGGGAGGGCTCACAAGAGACCCAGTACTTC. It is translated as CASSARPGEGSQETQYF. The V gene is TRBV5-1, the J gene TRBJ2-5, with D tentatively TRBD2 (7 bases). The ends were cut back, 4 bases at V and 2 bases at J, with 21 bases in the middle. The CDR3 sequence is 17 residues long. Germline loops: CDR1 SGHRS, CDR2 YFSETQ.

This chain uses TRBV30 with TRBJ1-6; TRBD1 matches at 8 bases. Per germline, CDR1 GTSNPN and CDR2 SVGIG (reference sequence). This CDR3 has 15 residues. J lost 6 bases, V lost 4 bases, and 8 bases had no gene match. The CDR3: CAWTYRGKRNSPLHF. The CDR3 bases are TGTGCCTGGACCTACAGGGGGAAACGTAATTCACCCCTCCACTTT. Filled out from reference TRBV30 and TRBJ1-6, the complete variable domain reads SQTIHQWPATLVQPVGSPLSLECTVEGTSNPNLYWYRQAAGRGLQLLFYSVGIGQISSEVPQNLSASRPQDRQFILSSKKLLLSDSGFYLCAWTYRGKRNSPLHFGNGTRLTVT.

The V call is TRBV2, the J call TRBJ1-5; 10 nucleotides line up with TRBD1. The ends lost 5 bases at V and 5 bases at J; junction bases unmatched: 3. Germline V lookup: CDR1 SNHLY, CDR2 FYNNEI. This CDR3 has 14 amino acids. The CDR3 DNA sequence: TGTGCCAGCAGTAGACAGGGGGCAGATCAGCCCCAGCATTTT. It specifies CASSRQGADQPQHF.

The chain couples TRBV6-4 to TRBJ2-5, with 9 positions matching TRBD1. The J call may be faulty, since TRBJ2-7 better matches the DNA end. The CDR3 covers 15 residues. Per the germline V gene, CDR1 is MRHNA and CDR2 is SNTAGT. The CDR3: CASSDGTGYGYEQYF. The CDR3 DNA reads as TGTGCCAGCAGTGACGGGACAGGGTATGGTTACGAGCAGTACTTC.

A single count supports this clone. V gene TRBV5-4 combines with J gene TRBJ2-4; D might be TRBD1 (6 bases). CDR1 and CDR2 (germline): SGHNT, YYREEE (reference sequence). The CDR3 length is 15 residues. The V end lost 4 bases, the J end lost 6 bases, and 17 bases lay between the germline ends. The CDR3 is CASSEAGTLVNIQYF. The CDR3 DNA reads TGTGCCAGCAGCGAAGCCGGGACACTAGTAAACATTCAGTACTTC.

V usage is TRBV13 and J usage is TRBJ1-3; 7 bases are a match to TRBD1. Germline V gene lookup returns CDR1 PRHDT and CDR2 FYEKMQ (reference sequence). The CDR3 spans 14 residues. V lost 5 bases and J lost 4; bases outside the gene matches: 5. CDR3 coding DNA: TGTGCCAGCAGCCGGCGGGACAGCGGAAACACCATATATTTT. It yields the protein CASSRRDSGNTIYF.

A few counts support this clone. This sequence joins TRBV29-1 and TRBJ1-4; a weak D match, TRBD1 (5 bases). Germline CDR1 SQVTM, CDR2 ANQGSEA. The CDR3 runs to 14 residues. V lost 4 bases and J 4 bases, leaving 13 bases between the germline ends. As DNA, the CDR3 is TGCAGCGTTGCTCCCCCAGGGCTTAATGAAAAACTGTTTTTT. As protein: CSVAPPGLNEKLFF. The whole variable domain, remainder taken from reference TRBV29-1 and TRBJ1-4, is SAVISQKPSRDICQRGTSLTIQCQVDSQVTMMFWYRQQPGQSLTLIATANQGSEATYESGFVIDKFPISRPNLTFSTLTVSNMSPEDSSIYLCSVAPPGLNEKLFFGSGTQLSVL.

The rearrangement joins TRBV15 to TRBJ2-5; TRBD1 might be the D (5 bases). The DNA end is a closer match to TRBJ2-7, so the J assignment may be wrong. Germline V gene lookup returns CDR1 LNHNV and CDR2 YYDKDF (reference sequence). CDR3 length: 14 amino acids. The CDR3 here is CATSKQRQGYEQYF. The CDR3 nucleotides are TGTGCCACCAGTAAGCAAAGGCAGGGCTACGAGCAGTACTTC.

The J gene is TRBJ1-1, the V gene TRBV2; 11 bases align to TRBD1. CDR3 length equals 15 residues. Per the germline V gene, CDR1 is SNHLY and CDR2 is FYNNEI. After removal of 6 bases from V and 1 base from J, the junction contained 4 bases not matched to a gene. CDR3 residues: CASRGQGVRNTEAFF. CDR3 sequence (DNA): TGTGCCAGCAGGGGACAGGGGGTTCGGAACACTGAAGCTTTCTTT.

DNA for the CDR3: TGCGCCACCAGGGGACAGGGGTCGGCGGCAGATACGCAGTATTTT. Translating it yields CATRGQGSAADTQYF. The chain recombines TRBV5-1 with TRBJ2-3; 10 bases agree with TRBD1. This CDR3 contains 15 residues. Per germline, CDR1 SGHRS and CDR2 YFSETQ. V lost 9 bases to trimming and J lost 4 bases; unmatched junction nucleotides: 11. Combining the CDR3 with reference TRBV5-1 and TRBJ2-3 gives the whole variable domain KAGVTQTPRYLIKTRGQQVTLSCSPISGHRSVSWYQQTPGQGLQFLFEYFSETQRNKGNFPGRFSGRQFSNSRSEMNVSTLELGDSALYLCATRGQGSAADTQYFGPGTRLTVL.

V and J are TRBV6-6 and TRBJ2-5; 8 nucleotides agree with TRBD1. The CDR3 is made up of 15 amino acids. The J segment lost 2 bases and the V segment lost 6 bases, leaving 8 bases of the junction unmatched. In germline, CDR1 is MNHNY, CDR2 SVGAGI (reference sequence). The CDR3 region is CASSGDRREQETQYF. CDR3 DNA: TGTGCCAGCAGCGGGGACAGGCGAGAACAAGAGACCCAGTACTTC.

The chain employs TRBV10-3 and TRBJ2-3, with D possibly being TRBD1 (6 bases). From germline, CDR1 is ENHRY and CDR2 SYGVKD. Trimming shortened V by 0 bases and J by 0 bases, and 13 bases separated the two germline ends. This CDR3 has 17 residues. This CDR3 reads CAISESTGSTSTDTQYF. DNA of the CDR3: TGTGCCATCAGTGAGTCGACAGGCTCCACTAGCACAGATACGCAGTATTTT.

The rearrangement uses TRBV30 and TRBJ1-1, with a weak D call TRBD1 (6 bases). Germline CDR1 and CDR2: GTSNPN and SVGIG (reference sequence). The CDR3 has 12 residues. Trimming shortened V by 4 bases and J by 0 bases, and 6 bases separated the two germline ends. The CDR3 here is CAWTGVNTEAFF. The CDR3 DNA is TGTGCCTGGACAGGGGTGAACACTGAAGCTTTCTTT.

In regard to this clone: This CDR3 is also generated by other DNA sequences in the sample. The rearrangement joins TRBV5-6 to TRBJ1-1; 9 bases match TRBD1. This CDR3 is built from 15 residues. The germline gives CDR1 SGHDT, CDR2 YYEEEE. V shed 2 bases, J shed 5 bases, and the junction held 7 bases outside the gene matches. CDR3 sequence (DNA): TGTGCCAGCAGCTTAGGGTGGACAGGGGAAACTGAAGCTTTCTTT. It yields the protein CASSLGWTGETEAFF.

This clone was detected a few times. The rearrangement links TRBV12-5 to TRBJ2-1; TRBD2 matches 15 bases. With 5 bases clipped from V and 3 bases from J, the junction kept 8 bases outside the gene matches. The CDR3 is 18 amino acids. The germline CDR1 and CDR2 sequences are LGHNT and FRNRAP. The CDR3 coding sequence is TGTGCTAGTGGTCCTACTGAGGGACTAGCGGGAGGCTACAATGAGCAGTTCTTC. Translating it yields CASGPTEGLAGGYNEQFF.

About this clone itself: One end of the junction does not line up with germline, which may come from a read error. CDR3 region: CSSSLTVYEQYF. DNA for the CDR3: TGTTCCAGCAGCTTGACAGTATACGAGCAGTACTTC. The chain is built from TRBV7-9 and TRBJ2-7; tentatively, D is TRBD1 (5 bases). CDR1 and CDR2 from the germline V gene are SEHNR and FQNEAQ (reference sequence). This CDR3 has 12 amino acids. Supplemented by reference TRBV7-9 and TRBJ2-7, the full variable domain reads DTGVSQNPRHKITKRGQNVTFRCDPISEHNRLYWYRQTLGQGPEFLTYFQNEAQLEKSRLLSDRFSAERPKGSFSTLEIQRTEQGDSAMYLCSSSLTVYEQYFGPGTRLTVT.

This chain joins TRBV4-2 and TRBJ2-1, with D possibly TRBD2 on 6 matching bases. The CDR3 covers 16 residues. Germline V lookup: CDR1 LGHNA, CDR2 YNFKEQ. V was pared by 2 bases and J by 10 bases, with 21 bases between. The CDR3 DNA follows: TGTGCCAGCAGCCAACGTGGGGGAGGACCTTTCGAGGAGCAGTTCTTC. Amino acids: CASSQRGGGPFEEQFF.

This chain connects TRBV10-3 to TRBJ2-3; 9 nucleotides align to TRBD1. This CDR3 is built from 16 residues. Germline lookup yields CDR1 ENHRY and CDR2 SYGVKD. V dropped 1 base and J dropped 3; count of bases not matched to a gene: 5. The CDR3 loop reads CAISEFETGGTDTQYF. CDR3 in DNA: TGTGCCATCAGTGAGTTCGAGACAGGGGGTACAGATACGCAGTATTTT.